This record looks at one T cell receptor (beta chain) sequence and its context. A much larger clone sits a single nucleotide away, making a read error possible. From germline, CDR1 is MNHEY and CDR2 SVGAGI. This CDR3 is 14 amino acids long. Using its own MiXCR run on the reads, TCRdb lists one record per CDR3 protein. The table shows about 240,000 distinct CDR3 sequences, with about 30% occurring only once. This record comes from a study of kidney transplant recipient with SARS-CoV-2 infection. V usage is TRBV6-5 and J usage is TRBJ1-4, with D unresolved. The receptor was isolated from a young adult male patient who had COVID-19 and was a kidney transplant recipient. Some T cells may originate from the graft donor. This sample comprised a blood sample, obtained at baseline and on roughly day 120 from a kidney transplant recipient. The CDR3 loop is CASSYSYTGEKQFF. The CDR3 DNA reads as TGTGCCAGCAGTTACTCCTACACTGGGGAAAAACAGTTTTTT.